This entry lists 24 T cell receptor beta chains sequenced from one sample in a study of blood T cell repertoires in COVID-19. Only in-frame clones appear in the TCRdb table, and some are missing; sequencing was by immunoSEQ multiplex PCR. The data show fewer than 250,000 clones, approximately 80% seen once. Sequenced: peripheral blood. The receptors stem from a woman aged 45 to 65 with acute or convalescent COVID-19.

This clone showed up just a few times. The chain combines TRBV19 with TRBJ1-2; 10 bases map to TRBD1. There are 16 residues in the CDR3. Trimming at V came to 3 bases and at J to 2 bases, leaving 6 bases not matched to a gene. CDR1 and CDR2 from the germline V gene are LNHDA and SQIVND (reference sequence). Written as DNA, the CDR3 is TGTGCCAGTAGTATGACGGGGGGACAGGGGAACTATGGCTACACCTTC. Protein product: CASSMTGGQGNYGYTF. Combining the CDR3 with reference TRBV19 and TRBJ1-2 gives the whole variable domain DGGITQSPKYLFRKEGQNVTLSCEQNLNHDAMYWYRQDPGQGLRLIYYSQIVNDFQKGDIAEGYSVSREKKESFPLTVTSAQKNPTAFYLCASSMTGGQGNYGYTFGSGTRLTVV.

In this sample, this clone turned up many times. CDR3 amino acids: CASSQERASGRNNEQFF. The CDR3 DNA sequence: TGCGCCAGCAGCCAAGAGAGGGCTAGCGGGCGAAACAATGAGCAGTTCTTC. The chain combines TRBV4-3 with TRBJ2-1; 8 nucleotides match TRBD2. Germline V gene lookup returns CDR1 LGHNA and CDR2 YSLEER. After removal of 0 bases from V and 5 bases from J, the junction contained 9 bases not matched to a gene. The CDR3 loop spans 17 amino acids.

This clone was counted once. The chain uses TRBV6-5 and TRBJ1-5; 7 positions match TRBD1. CDR1 and CDR2 from the germline V gene are MNHEY and SVGAGI. Unmatched junction bases numbered 8, after V lost 6 bases and J lost 3 bases. The CDR3 is 15 residues long. In nucleotides, the CDR3 is TGTGCCAGCAGACTAGACAGGGTTACCAATCAGCCCCAGCATTTT. Amino acids: CASRLDRVTNQPQHF.

The chain is built from TRBV4-1 and TRBJ1-1, with a weak D call TRBD1 (5 bases). CDR3 length equals 15 residues. Looked up from germline, CDR1 is MGHRA and CDR2 is YSYEKL. The V and J ends lost 0 bases and 4 bases respectively, with 12 bases between them. CDR3 sequence (DNA): TGCGCCAGCAGCCAAGAGTCAGGGATGGCCACTGAAGCTTTCTTT. This encodes CASSQESGMATEAFF.

The chain links TRBV10-3 to TRBJ2-7; D is unresolved. V lost 4 bases, J lost 5 bases, and 9 bases lay in between. Germline V gene data show CDR1 as ENHRY and CDR2 as SYGVKD. The CDR3 runs to 12 residues. The CDR3 coding sequence is TGTGCCATCAGTGTTGTCCCTGACGAGCAGTACTTC. This codes for CAISVVPDEQYF.

The table lists this clone with a count of one. V gene TRBV6-2 or TRBV6-3 combines with J gene TRBJ1-1, with 7 bases lining up with TRBD1. CDR3 size: 15 residues. After removal of 0 bases from V and 5 bases from J, the junction contained 6 bases not matched to a gene. Germline CDR1 reads MNHEY; CDR2 reads SVGEGT. The CDR3 DNA sequence: TGTGCCAGCAGTTACTCGATGACAGGGACGACTGAAGCTTTCTTT. Translation: CASSYSMTGTTEAFF.

This clone was seen more than once but under ten times. V is TRBV27 and J is TRBJ1-5; TRBD1 might be the D (5 bases). From germline, CDR1 is MNHEY and CDR2 SMNVEV (reference sequence). CDR3 length: 17 amino acids. V was trimmed by 5 bases and J by 8 bases, leaving 25 bases between them. Here the CDR3 reads CASSPAEDTRRGEPQHF. Written as DNA, the CDR3 is TGTGCCAGCAGTCCCGCGGAGGATACGAGGAGGGGTGAGCCCCAGCATTTT.

The table lists this clone with a few counts. The rearrangement joins TRBV4-3 to TRBJ2-2; 15 bases fit TRBD2. The V gene's germline CDR1 is LGHNA and CDR2 YSLEER. The CDR3 spans 17 residues. Trimming at V came to 1 base and at J to 6 bases, leaving 3 bases not matched to a gene. The CDR3 sequence: CASSQGTSGRAAGELFF. CDR3 DNA sequence: TGCGCCAGCAGCCAAGGGACTAGCGGGAGGGCCGCCGGGGAGCTGTTTTTT.

The chain uses TRBV23-1 and TRBJ2-3; TRBD1 matches 9 bases. TRBV23-1 is placed among ORFs of uncertain function. There are 16 residues in the CDR3. After removal of 0 bases from V and 2 bases from J, the junction contained 3 bases not matched to a gene. DNA for the CDR3: TGCGCCAGCAGTCAATCGGGGACAGGGCACACAGATACGCAGTATTTT. Its protein product is CASSQSGTGHTDTQYF.

The chain couples TRBV28 to TRBJ2-5; 7 nucleotides align to TRBD1. Unmatched junction bases numbered 8, after V lost 2 bases and J lost 5 bases. Germline values: CDR1 MDHEN, CDR2 SYDVKM. This CDR3 is built from 15 residues. Here the CDR3 reads CASSLGAGGGETQYF. For the CDR3, the DNA is TGTGCCAGCAGTTTAGGGGCAGGGGGTGGGGAGACCCAGTACTTC.

The chain joins TRBV6-2 or TRBV6-3 to TRBJ2-2; 7 nucleotides agree with TRBD1. CDR3 length equals 13 residues. Germline V gene lookup returns CDR1 MNHEY and CDR2 SVGEGT. The V and J ends lost 5 bases and 5 bases, in that order; junction bases with no gene match: 2. The CDR3 DNA sequence: TGTGCCAGCAGTAGACAGGGTACCGGGGAGCTGTTTTTT. It codes for CASSRQGTGELFF.

The rearrangement uses TRBV6-5 and TRBJ2-3, with D maybe TRBD2 (7 bases). The CDR3 covers 15 residues. Germline V gives CDR1 MNHEY, CDR2 SVGAGI. V gave up 5 bases and J gave up 5 bases, with 17 bases separating them. This CDR3 reads CASSPSRGAGDTQYF. CDR3 sequence (DNA): TGTGCCAGCAGTCCTTCTCGGGGGGCAGGAGATACGCAGTATTTT.

This rearrangement joins TRBV6-2 or TRBV6-3 to TRBJ2-1; D uncertain. CDR1 and CDR2 (germline): MNHEY, SVGEGT. This CDR3 region has 12 residues. The V gene lost 1 base and the J gene lost 10 bases, with 8 bases spanning the gap. The CDR3 nucleotides read TGTGCCAGCAGTTACTGGAGCAGAGAGCAGTTCTTC. Its translation is CASSYWSREQFF.

The chain couples TRBV18 to TRBJ1-6; 8 bases align to TRBD1. This CDR3 spans 15 amino acids. Germline V CDR1 and CDR2: KGHSH, LQKENI. V lost 8 bases and J lost 7; bases outside the gene matches: 10. This chain's CDR3 is CASRSTDRENSPLHF. CDR3 sequence (DNA): TGTGCCAGCCGATCAACGGACAGGGAAAATTCACCCCTCCACTTT.

The CDR3 DNA reads TGTGCCAGCAGCCTATGGAGACGGGGGTCCATGAACACTGAAGCTTTCTTT. It codes for CASSLWRRGSMNTEAFF. The chain is built from TRBV3-1 (or the pseudogene TRBV3-2) and TRBJ1-1; TRBD1 might be the D (5 bases). The CDR3 is 17 residues long. V lost 4 bases and J lost 0, with 18 bases in between. Germline assignment: CDR1 LGHDT and CDR2 YNNKEL (reference sequence).

This clone was seen only a few times. The chain uses TRBV6-5 and TRBJ1-1; 8 bases fit TRBD1. The CDR3 is 15 residues long. Losses at the gene ends were 4 bases for V and 1 base for J; bases not matched to a gene: 5. The germline V gene has CDR1 MNHEY and CDR2 SVGAGI. The CDR3 region is CASSSPDRANTEAFF. The DNA of the CDR3 is TGTGCCAGCAGTTCGCCGGACAGGGCGAACACTGAAGCTTTCTTT.

The V and J genes are TRBV6-5 and TRBJ1-2, with D perhaps TRBD1 (5 bases). The CDR3 sequence is 12 residues long. The V end was cut by 11 bases, the J end by 5 bases, with 15 bases between. CDR1 and CDR2 (germline): MNHEY, SVGAGI. CDR3 sequence: CAARRGGYGYTF. The CDR3 nucleotides are TGTGCCGCGCGGAGGGGTGGGTATGGCTACACCTTC.

J is TRBJ1-5 and V is TRBV10-1; D not resolved. The CDR3 covers 13 residues. V lost 4 bases, J lost 7 bases, and 11 bases lay in between. Germline V gene data show CDR1 as WNHNN and CDR2 as SYGVQD (reference sequence). As DNA, the CDR3 is TGCGCCAGCAGTGCGTTCCCGGGACAGCCCCAGCATTTT. Amino acids: CASSAFPGQPQHF.

This chain connects TRBV30 to TRBJ1-3, with D uncertain. Germline CDR1 reads GTSNPN; CDR2 reads SVGIG (reference sequence). The CDR3 contains 15 residues. V was shortened by 0 bases and J by 3 bases, with 12 bases between the two germline ends. CDR3 in DNA: TGTGCCTGGAGTGTAGGACTGTTGAGTGGAAACACCATATATTTT. It specifies CAWSVGLLSGNTIYF. The variable domain in full, with the rest retrieved from reference TRBV30 and TRBJ1-3, is SQTIHQWPATLVQPVGSPLSLECTVEGTSNPNLYWYRQAAGRGLQLLFYSVGIGQISSEVPQNLSASRPQDRQFILSSKKLLLSDSGFYLCAWSVGLLSGNTIYFGEGSWLTVV.

V and J are TRBV5-1 and TRBJ2-1; the D is unclear. The CDR3 sequence is 13 residues long. Germline CDR1 reads SGHRS; CDR2 reads YFSETQ. V lost 2 bases and J lost 7, with 10 bases in between. The CDR3 DNA follows: TGCGCCAGCAGCTTCGGGTCGCAAAATGAGCAGTTCTTC. Protein: CASSFGSQNEQFF.

The chain has TRBV7-2 and TRBJ1-6; D unclear. Trimming took off 3 bases at V and 8 bases at J, with 14 bases between the two ends. Germline-derived CDR1 and CDR2 are SGHTA and FQGNSA. This CDR3 is built from 15 residues. The CDR3 region is CASSLGGQVDSPLHF. CDR3 bases: TGTGCCAGCAGCTTGGGTGGGCAGGTTGATTCACCCCTCCACTTT.

V and J are TRBV30 and TRBJ1-3; D may be TRBD1 (6 bases). The V gene's germline CDR1 is GTSNPN and CDR2 SVGIG (reference sequence). The CDR3 is 15 amino acids. The V and J ends lost 6 bases and 0 bases respectively, with 15 bases between them. The CDR3 reads CACRIGGDSGNTIYF. CDR3 nucleotide sequence: TGTGCCTGCCGGATAGGGGGAGACTCTGGAAACACCATATATTTT.

This clone was counted only a few times. The genes are TRBV27 and TRBJ2-7, with a possible D match to TRBD2 (5 bases). CDR3 length: 15 amino acids. CDR1 is MNHEY, CDR2 SMNVEV, per germline (reference sequence). The V and J ends lost 6 bases and 0 bases respectively, with 15 bases between them. DNA for the CDR3: TGTGCCAGCAGGAGGCTAGCCGAGAACTCCTACGAGCAGTACTTC. Residues: CASRRLAENSYEQYF.

The chain uses TRBV19 and TRBJ1-2, with 7 bases lining up with TRBD1. From germline, CDR1 is LNHDA and CDR2 SQIVND (reference sequence). V lost 7 bases, J lost 4 bases, and 9 bases stayed unmatched. This CDR3 is 14 amino acids long. CDR3 coding DNA: TGTGCCAGTACTTCAAACAGGGGTCTCTATGGCTACACCTTC. Its translation is CASTSNRGLYGYTF. Full variable domain (outside the CDR3, taken from reference TRBV19 and TRBJ1-2): DGGITQSPKYLFRKEGQNVTLSCEQNLNHDAMYWYRQDPGQGLRLIYYSQIVNDFQKGDIAEGYSVSREKKESFPLTVTSAQKNPTAFYLCASTSNRGLYGYTFGSGTRLTVV.